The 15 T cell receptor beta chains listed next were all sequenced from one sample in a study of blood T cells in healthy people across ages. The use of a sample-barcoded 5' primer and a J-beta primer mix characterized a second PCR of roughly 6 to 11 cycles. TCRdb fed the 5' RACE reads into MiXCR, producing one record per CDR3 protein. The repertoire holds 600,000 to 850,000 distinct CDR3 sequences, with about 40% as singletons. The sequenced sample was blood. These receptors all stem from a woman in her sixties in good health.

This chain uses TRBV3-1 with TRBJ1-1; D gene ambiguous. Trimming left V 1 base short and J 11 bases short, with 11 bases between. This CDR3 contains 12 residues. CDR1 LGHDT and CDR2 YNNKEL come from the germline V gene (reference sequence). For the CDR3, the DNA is TGTGCCAGCAGCCAAGTTAAATCCAATGCTTTCTTT. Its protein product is CASSQVKSNAFF.

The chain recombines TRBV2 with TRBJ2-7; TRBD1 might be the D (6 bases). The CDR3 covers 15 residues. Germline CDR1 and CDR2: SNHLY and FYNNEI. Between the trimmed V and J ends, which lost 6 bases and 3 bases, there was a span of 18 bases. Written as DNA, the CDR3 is TGTGCCAGCAGCGATAGCAGGGGTCTTGTCTACGAGCAGTACTTC. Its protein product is CASSDSRGLVYEQYF.

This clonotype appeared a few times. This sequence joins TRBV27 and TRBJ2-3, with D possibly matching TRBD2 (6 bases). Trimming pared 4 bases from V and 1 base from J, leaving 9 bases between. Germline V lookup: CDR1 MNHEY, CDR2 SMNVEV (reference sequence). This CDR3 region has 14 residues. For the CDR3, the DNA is TGTGCCAGCAGTTGGGACTGGGGCACAGATACGCAGTATTTT. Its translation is CASSWDWGTDTQYF.

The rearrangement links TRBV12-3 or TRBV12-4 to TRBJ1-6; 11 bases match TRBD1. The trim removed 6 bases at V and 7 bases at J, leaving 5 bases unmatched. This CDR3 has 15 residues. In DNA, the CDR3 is TGTGCCAGCAGGCTAGGGACAGGGGGAAATTCACCCCTCCACTTT. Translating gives CASRLGTGGNSPLHF.

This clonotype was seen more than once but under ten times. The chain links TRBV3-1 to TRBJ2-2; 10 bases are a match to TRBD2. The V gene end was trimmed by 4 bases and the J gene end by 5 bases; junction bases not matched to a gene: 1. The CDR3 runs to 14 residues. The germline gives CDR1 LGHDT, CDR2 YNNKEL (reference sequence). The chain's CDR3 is CASSRTSGTGELFF. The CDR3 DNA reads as TGTGCCAGCAGCCGGACTAGCGGAACCGGGGAGCTGTTTTTT.

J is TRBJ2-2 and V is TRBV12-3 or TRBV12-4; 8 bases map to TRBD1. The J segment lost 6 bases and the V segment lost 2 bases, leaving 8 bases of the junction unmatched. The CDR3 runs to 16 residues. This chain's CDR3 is CASSLLGRGPAGELFF. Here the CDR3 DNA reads TGTGCCAGCAGTTTATTAGGCAGGGGGCCGGCCGGGGAGCTGTTTTTT.

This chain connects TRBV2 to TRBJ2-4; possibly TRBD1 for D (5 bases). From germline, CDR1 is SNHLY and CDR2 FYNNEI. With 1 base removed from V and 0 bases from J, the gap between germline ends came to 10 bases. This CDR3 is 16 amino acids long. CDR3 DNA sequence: TGTGCCAGCAGTGAAGAGACAGCTATAGCCAAAAACATTCAGTACTTC. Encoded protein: CASSEETAIAKNIQYF.

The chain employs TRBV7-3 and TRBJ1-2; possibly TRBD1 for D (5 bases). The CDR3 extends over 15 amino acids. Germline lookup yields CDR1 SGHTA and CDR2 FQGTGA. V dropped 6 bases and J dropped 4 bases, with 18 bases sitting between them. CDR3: CASRHSQDGGYGYTF. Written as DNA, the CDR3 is TGTGCCAGCAGACATAGTCAGGACGGGGGCTATGGCTACACCTTC.

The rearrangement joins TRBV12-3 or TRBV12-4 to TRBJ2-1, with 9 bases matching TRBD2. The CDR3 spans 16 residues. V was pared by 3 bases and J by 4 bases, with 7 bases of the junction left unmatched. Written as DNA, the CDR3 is TGTGCCAGCAGTTTGGGTAGCGGGGGCCGTTACAATGAGCAGTTCTTC. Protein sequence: CASSLGSGGRYNEQFF.

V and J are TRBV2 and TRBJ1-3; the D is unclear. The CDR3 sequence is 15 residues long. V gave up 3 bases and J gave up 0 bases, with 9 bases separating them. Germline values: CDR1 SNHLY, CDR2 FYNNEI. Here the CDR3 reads CASSDKSFSGNTIYF. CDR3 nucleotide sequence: TGTGCCAGCAGTGACAAGTCATTCTCTGGAAACACCATATATTTT.

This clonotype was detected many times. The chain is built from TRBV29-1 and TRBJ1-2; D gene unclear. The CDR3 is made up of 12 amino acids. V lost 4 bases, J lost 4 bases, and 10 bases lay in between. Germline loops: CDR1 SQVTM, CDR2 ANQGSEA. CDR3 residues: CSVGEGGYGYTF. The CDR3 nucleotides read TGCAGCGTTGGTGAAGGAGGCTATGGCTACACCTTC. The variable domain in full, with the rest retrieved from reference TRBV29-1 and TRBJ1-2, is SAVISQKPSRDICQRGTSLTIQCQVDSQVTMMFWYRQQPGQSLTLIATANQGSEATYESGFVIDKFPISRPNLTFSTLTVSNMSPEDSSIYLCSVGEGGYGYTFGSGTRLTVV.

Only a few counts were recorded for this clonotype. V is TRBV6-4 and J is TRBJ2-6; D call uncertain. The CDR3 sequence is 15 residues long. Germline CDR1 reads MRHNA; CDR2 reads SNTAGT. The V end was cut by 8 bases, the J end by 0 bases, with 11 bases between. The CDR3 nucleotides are TGTGCCAGCGGCCGGACCGCCTCTGGGGCCAACGTCCTGACTTTC. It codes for CASGRTASGANVLTF.

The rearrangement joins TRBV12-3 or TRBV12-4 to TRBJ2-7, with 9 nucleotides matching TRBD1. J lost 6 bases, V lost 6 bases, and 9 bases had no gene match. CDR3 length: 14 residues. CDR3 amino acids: CASSRTGDGGEQYF. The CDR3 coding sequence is TGTGCCAGCAGCCGGACAGGGGACGGCGGCGAGCAGTACTTC.

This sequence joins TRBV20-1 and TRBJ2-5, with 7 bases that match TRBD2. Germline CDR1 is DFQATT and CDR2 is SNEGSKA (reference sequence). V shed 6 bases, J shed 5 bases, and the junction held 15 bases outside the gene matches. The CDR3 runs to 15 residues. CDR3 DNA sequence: TGCAGTGCCCGGGGGAGGGGATTTGGTGGGGAGACCCAGTACTTC. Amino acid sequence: CSARGRGFGGETQYF.

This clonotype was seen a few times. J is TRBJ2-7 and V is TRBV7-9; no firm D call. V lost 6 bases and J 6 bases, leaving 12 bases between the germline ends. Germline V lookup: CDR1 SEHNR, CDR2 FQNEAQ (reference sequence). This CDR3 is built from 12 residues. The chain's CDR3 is CASSFDPFEQYF. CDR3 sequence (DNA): TGTGCCAGCAGTTTTGACCCCTTCGAGCAGTACTTC. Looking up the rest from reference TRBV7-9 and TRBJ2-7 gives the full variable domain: DTGVSQNPRHKITKRGQNVTFRCDPISEHNRLYWYRQTLGQGPEFLTYFQNEAQLEKSRLLSDRFSAERPKGSFSTLEIQRTEQGDSAMYLCASSFDPFEQYFGPGTRLTVT.